This T cell receptor beta chain was observed in a study of metastatic and nonmetastatic thyroid tumors. TCRdb re-clonotyped the PCR reads via MiXCR. The table has about 2,900 clones, about two fifths seen once; the top ten hold less than 25%. This CDR3 contains 14 residues. CDR1 and CDR2 from the germline V gene are MNHEY and SMNVEV (reference sequence). J was trimmed by 5 bases and V by 6 bases; bases with no gene match: 3. None of the patients had undergone any treatment ahead of thyroid surgery. This clone has a handful of counts. The genes are TRBV27 and TRBJ2-1; 11 bases line up with TRBD2. The sequenced material came from tumor tissue. The TCR was taken from a female donor with papillary thyroid cancer or a benign thyroid nodule (not recorded which). Some clones in this sample may be carry-over from other donors' samples. CDR3 loop: CASRLAGVHNEQFF. The DNA for the CDR3 is TGTGCCAGCAGACTAGCGGGAGTCCACAATGAGCAGTTCTTC.